The next 29 T cell receptor beta chains were all read from a single sample in a study of cytomegalovirus exposure and HLA in healthy donors. It was with 60 Vbeta and 13 Jbeta primers that the PCR ran. Sequencing was performed with immunoSEQ multiplex PCR; in TCRdb, only in-frame clones are kept and a portion is missing. Among 84,000 or so clones listed, roughly three quarters were seen once. Sample: PBMCs. These TCRs come from a male donor in good health and CMV-seronegative.

In this sample, this clone turned up once. The chain employs TRBV7-2 and TRBJ1-3; D remains ambiguous. The CDR3 runs 15 residues. Per the germline V gene, CDR1 is SGHTA and CDR2 is FQGNSA. V gave up 3 bases and J gave up 0 bases, with 9 bases separating them. The chain's CDR3 is CASSFLGLSGNTIYF. The CDR3 bases are TGTGCCAGCAGCTTTTTGGGCCTCTCTGGAAACACCATATATTTT.

This clone came up a few times. The chain has TRBV5-1 and TRBJ2-2; D is possibly TRBD1 (5 bases). The CDR3 extends over 15 amino acids. The V end lost 3 bases, the J end lost 2 bases, and 11 bases lay between the germline ends. The V gene's germline CDR1 is SGHRS and CDR2 YFSETQ. CDR3 sequence: CASSWGSANTGELFF. The CDR3 DNA sequence: TGCGCCAGCAGCTGGGGCTCAGCCAACACCGGGGAGCTGTTTTTT.

This clone was counted between two and nine times. This chain links TRBV7-9 with TRBJ1-1, with D unresolved. The CDR3 runs 16 residues. The germline V gene has CDR1 SEHNR and CDR2 FQNEAQ (reference sequence). The V end was cut by 3 bases, the J end by 5 bases, with 19 bases between. CDR3 nucleotides: TGTGCCAGCAGCTTCGGCTCAGGCACTCCGTGGACTGAAGCTTTCTTT. Protein product: CASSFGSGTPWTEAFF.

The CDR3 loop is CASSGSEGGGPWDEQFF. In nucleotides, the CDR3 is TGTGCCAGCAGCGGGTCCGAGGGGGGAGGGCCTTGGGATGAGCAGTTCTTC. J is TRBJ2-1 and V is TRBV9, with D maybe TRBD2 (7 bases). In germline, CDR1 is SGDLS, CDR2 YYNGEE. Trimming stripped 3 bases from V and 8 bases from J, with 24 bases between. CDR3 length equals 17 residues.

The J gene is TRBJ2-7, the V gene TRBV7-2; weak D call: TRBD2 (7 bases). The CDR3 is made up of 14 amino acids. Deletions cut 6 bases from V and 6 bases from J, with 18 bases between. CDR1 and CDR2 from the germline V gene are SGHTA and FQGNSA. The CDR3 DNA is TGTGCCAGCAGTCGCTTGGGGGGGGCCGGCGAGCAGTACTTC. This translates into CASSRLGGAGEQYF.

The chain carries TRBV28 and TRBJ2-7; the D gene is possibly TRBD1 (5 bases). This CDR3 spans 15 amino acids. Trimming left V 2 bases short and J 6 bases short, with 17 bases between. Germline-derived CDR1 and CDR2 are MDHEN and SYDVKM. The CDR3 protein is CASSLTPQGFTEQYF. CDR3 bases: TGTGCCAGCAGTTTAACCCCCCAGGGTTTCACCGAGCAGTACTTC. Full variable domain (missing parts from reference TRBV28 and TRBJ2-7): DVKVTQSSRYLVKRTGEKVFLECVQDMDHENMFWYRQDPGLGLRLIYFSYDVKMKEKGDIPEGYSVSREKKERFSLILESASTNQTSMYLCASSLTPQGFTEQYFGPGTRLTVT.

This chain joins TRBV6-5 and TRBJ1-1; 10 bases are shared with TRBD1. The CDR3 is 13 amino acids. The junction had 7 bases not matched to a gene; V was cut back by 7 bases and J by 8 bases. CDR1 and CDR2 from the germline V gene are MNHEY and SVGAGI. The DNA for the CDR3 is TGTGCCAGCAAACGACAGGGGGCTTTCGAAGCTTTCTTT. This sequence encodes CASKRQGAFEAFF.

This clone was detected only a few times. This rearrangement joins TRBV29-1 to TRBJ2-7; 7 bases line up with TRBD2. This CDR3 has 17 amino acids. Germline V gene data show CDR1 as SQVTM and CDR2 as ANQGSEA. Unmatched junction bases numbered 20, after V lost 4 bases and J lost 5 bases. DNA for the CDR3: TGCAGCGTTGTCTTTTACGACTTTAAGCGGGACCGGAACGAGCAGTACTTC. Encoded protein: CSVVFYDFKRDRNEQYF.

This clone was recorded once. V is TRBV5-1 and J is TRBJ2-7; 8 bases fit TRBD1. V shed 0 bases and J 7 bases; nucleotides not matched to a gene: 6. This CDR3 is 14 amino acids long. Looked up from germline, CDR1 is SGHRS and CDR2 is YFSETQ. CDR3 region: CASSLAQGAFEQYF. CDR3 nucleotides: TGCGCCAGCAGCTTGGCTCAGGGGGCCTTTGAGCAGTACTTC.

As to this clone: The same CDR3 also results from other DNA sequences found in this sample. V usage is TRBV6-5 and J usage is TRBJ2-5; maybe TRBD2 (6 bases). V dropped 0 bases and J dropped 7 bases, with 18 bases sitting between them. The CDR3 is made up of 16 amino acids. The germline gives CDR1 MNHEY, CDR2 SVGAGI. CDR3 loop: CASSYSRERTGVTQYF. CDR3 DNA: TGTGCCAGCAGTTACTCGAGGGAGCGGACGGGGGTGACCCAGTACTTC.

This clone was observed a handful of times. The chain employs TRBV19 and TRBJ1-5; 9 bases map to TRBD1. V gave up 6 bases and J gave up 2 bases; unmatched junction bases: 14. The CDR3 consists of 18 residues. Germline-derived CDR1 and CDR2 are LNHDA and SQIVND (reference sequence). Here the CDR3 DNA reads TGTGCCAGTAGGAACCTAATACAGGGGGCTAATGGCAATCAGCCCCAGCATTTT. Translation: CASRNLIQGANGNQPQHF.

This rearrangement joins TRBV7-9 to TRBJ1-1; no reliable D call. CDR1 is SEHNR, CDR2 FQNEAQ, per germline (reference sequence). CDR3 size: 15 residues. Trimming shortened V by 1 base and J by 1 base, and 10 bases separated the two germline ends. The DNA of the CDR3 is TGTGCCAGCAGCTTAGTGCCGGAGAGGAACACTGAAGCTTTCTTT. It translates to CASSLVPERNTEAFF.

The chain links TRBV11-3 to TRBJ2-1; TRBD1 matches 7 bases. Germline V gene sequence: CDR1 SGHNT, CDR2 YENEEA. This CDR3 is 12 amino acids long. V trimming: 4 bases; J trimming: 7 bases; junction bases outside the gene matches: 1. CDR3 region: CASSSTGNEQFF. The DNA for the CDR3 is TGTGCCAGCAGCTCGACAGGGAATGAGCAGTTCTTC.

The chain carries TRBV25-1 and TRBJ2-7, with 8 bases fitting TRBD2. J lost 2 bases, V lost 4 bases, and 4 bases had no gene match. The germline gives CDR1 MGHDK, CDR2 SYGVNS. There are 14 residues in the CDR3. The CDR3 DNA reads as TGTGCCAGCAGTGGAAACGGGAGGGCCTACGAGCAGTACTTC. As protein: CASSGNGRAYEQYF.

The CDR3 coding sequence is TGTGCCAGCAGTTTACTTTCTACAGGTTATTTCACAGATACGCAGTATTTT. Translated: CASSLLSTGYFTDTQYF. The chain combines TRBV28 with TRBJ2-3; a possible D gene is TRBD1 (5 bases). With 2 bases removed from V and 2 bases from J, the gap between germline ends came to 17 bases. This CDR3 spans 17 amino acids. Germline V gene data show CDR1 as MDHEN and CDR2 as SYDVKM.

This chain uses TRBV6-5 with TRBJ2-6; no definite D call. Germline V gives CDR1 MNHEY, CDR2 SVGAGI. Trimming shortened V by 0 bases and J by 4 bases, and 10 bases separated the two germline ends. The length of the CDR3 is 16 residues. The DNA for the CDR3 is TGTGCCAGCAGTTACTCGCTGGTAGCCGGGGCCAACGTCCTGACTTTC. This sequence encodes CASSYSLVAGANVLTF.

This clone has just a few counts. The V call is TRBV27, the J call TRBJ1-1, with D tentatively TRBD1 (5 bases). V was clipped by 8 bases and J by 5 bases, with 15 bases between them. The CDR3 runs 13 residues. Per germline, CDR1 MNHEY and CDR2 SMNVEV (reference sequence). The DNA of the CDR3 is TGTGCCAGCCGATTGTGGGAGGGGACTGAAGCTTTCTTT. This codes for CASRLWEGTEAFF.

The chain employs TRBV29-1 and TRBJ2-5, with a possible D match to TRBD1 (6 bases). From germline, CDR1 is SQVTM and CDR2 ANQGSEA. V lost 4 bases, J lost 2 bases, and 8 bases lay in between. CDR3 size: 12 residues. CDR3 DNA sequence: TGCAGCGTTGGGACAGAACAAGAGACCCAGTACTTC. This codes for CSVGTEQETQYF.

The V gene is TRBV18, the J gene TRBJ2-5, with D possibly being TRBD2 (6 bases). Germline lookup yields CDR1 KGHSH and CDR2 LQKENI. Trimming shortened V by 2 bases and J by 7 bases, and 8 bases separated the two germline ends. The CDR3 is made up of 12 amino acids. The CDR3 region has the DNA TGTGCCAGCTCACCAACCGGGGGGACCCAGTACTTC. It is translated as CASSPTGGTQYF.

The V gene is TRBV18, the J gene TRBJ1-1; D is ambiguous. The CDR3 extends over 13 amino acids. Germline CDR1 KGHSH, CDR2 LQKENI. V lost 4 bases and J lost 2, with 8 bases in between. The CDR3 loop reads CASSRAGNTEAFF. The CDR3 DNA is TGTGCCAGCTCACGGGCGGGCAACACTGAAGCTTTCTTT.

This chain uses TRBV30 with TRBJ2-2, with TRBD1 as a possible D gene (5 bases). This CDR3 region has 16 residues. Germline CDR1 is GTSNPN and CDR2 is SVGIG (reference sequence). The V end lost 6 bases, the J end lost 0 bases, and 17 bases lay between the germline ends. The CDR3 is CACLLGPSSNTGELFF. CDR3 in DNA: TGTGCCTGTCTCCTGGGGCCCTCGTCGAACACCGGGGAGCTGTTTTTT.

The rearrangement links TRBV28 to TRBJ2-7; 9 bases match TRBD1. Germline V gene sequence: CDR1 MDHEN, CDR2 SYDVKM. V lost 6 bases, J lost 3 bases, and 9 bases stayed unmatched. This CDR3 region has 15 residues. The CDR3 bases are TGTGCCAGCAGGGACGGGACAGGGTATTACTACGAGCAGTACTTC. This gives the protein CASRDGTGYYYEQYF.

The chain links TRBV27 to TRBJ2-7; TRBD2 matches 10 bases. This CDR3 has 15 residues. Trimming cost V 4 bases and J 6 bases; bases outside gene matches: 9. The germline gives CDR1 MNHEY, CDR2 SMNVEV (reference sequence). The DNA of the CDR3 is TGTGCCAGCAGTTGGAGAACTAGCGGGATAGGCGAGCAGTACTTC. Its protein is CASSWRTSGIGEQYF.

The chain uses TRBV9 and TRBJ2-2, with 7 bases lining up with TRBD2. V shed 0 bases and J 6 bases; nucleotides not matched to a gene: 8. The CDR3 is made up of 16 amino acids. Germline V gene sequence: CDR1 SGDLS, CDR2 YYNGEE. CDR3 residues: CASSVELGGGSGELFF. The DNA of the CDR3 is TGTGCCAGCAGCGTAGAGCTTGGGGGGGGTTCCGGGGAGCTGTTTTTT.

The chain employs TRBV7-3 and TRBJ2-2, with no clear D. V lost 2 bases to trimming and J lost 0 bases, with 13 bases between them. CDR1 and CDR2 (germline): SGHTA, FQGTGA. The CDR3 totals 17 residues. CDR3 nucleotides: TGTGCCAGCAGCTTATTGGGCAGCACTTCGAACACCGGGGAGCTGTTTTTT. Protein: CASSLLGSTSNTGELFF.

The chain links TRBV7-9 to TRBJ1-2; D gene unclear. V was trimmed by 1 base and J by 3 bases, leaving 9 bases between them. The CDR3 length is 14 residues. The germline gives CDR1 SEHNR, CDR2 FQNEAQ (reference sequence). CDR3: CASSLVARDYGYTF. The CDR3 coding sequence is TGTGCCAGCAGCTTAGTGGCGCGGGACTATGGCTACACCTTC.

The V call is TRBV9, the J call TRBJ2-3; 10 positions agree with TRBD1. The V and J ends lost 4 bases and 5 bases, in that order; junction bases with no gene match: 16. CDR1 is SGDLS, CDR2 YYNGEE, per germline. The CDR3 contains 18 residues. In DNA form, the CDR3 reads TGTGCCAGCAGCCCAACCTCCGGGACAGGGGTTAGTGGAGATACGCAGTATTTT. It encodes CASSPTSGTGVSGDTQYF.

The chain employs TRBV29-1 and TRBJ1-2; possible D gene TRBD1, 5 bases. Germline V lookup: CDR1 SQVTM, CDR2 ANQGSEA. Between the trimmed V and J ends, which lost 2 bases and 10 bases, there was a span of 17 bases. This CDR3 region has 13 residues. CDR3 residues: CSVEPDSATFYTF. The CDR3 DNA reads TGCAGCGTTGAACCTGACAGCGCAACGTTCTACACCTTC.

This rearrangement joins TRBV19 to TRBJ1-3; D gene ambiguous. Trimming cost V 6 bases and J 0 bases, with 18 bases left between them. This CDR3 has 17 residues. Germline CDR1 reads LNHDA; CDR2 reads SQIVND (reference sequence). The CDR3, as DNA: TGTGCCAGTAGACCACCTTCAGGAGGGAGCTCTGGAAACACCATATATTTT. It translates to CASRPPSGGSSGNTIYF.